This T cell receptor beta chain was identified during a study of cytomegalovirus exposure and HLA in healthy donors. Study-level findings and limits: An assumption of roughly uniform sequencing depth across donors underlay the presence/absence analyses. Solely CMV serostatus was available to characterize immune exposure. Sequencing likely generated an artifact that appeared as a cluster of highly shared sequence variants.

This CDR3 region has 13 residues. Germline V gives CDR1 MNHNS, CDR2 SASEGT. Trimming removed 7 bases from V and 2 bases from J, with 9 bases in between. Use of 60 Vbeta and 13 Jbeta primers characterized the PCR. In the original processing: Later, tens of millions of unique TCR beta chains were counted in an analysis, and approximately 10 million of them were shared. Sequencing was performed with immunoSEQ multiplex PCR; in TCRdb, only in-frame clones are kept and a portion is missing. V and J calls and clone size are given by that table; D and trimming were obtained from the DNA. The data hold 200,000 to 250,000 clones, with around 73% observed a single time. This clone has just a few counts. The antigen is unknown.

This chain uses TRBV6-1 with TRBJ1-3; D is ambiguous. This clonotype was obtained from a male donor in good health and CMV-seronegative. Input material: PBMCs. The CDR3 DNA is TGTGCCAGCAATCGTCGTACTGGAAACACCATATATTTT. Translated, it gives CASNRRTGNTIYF.